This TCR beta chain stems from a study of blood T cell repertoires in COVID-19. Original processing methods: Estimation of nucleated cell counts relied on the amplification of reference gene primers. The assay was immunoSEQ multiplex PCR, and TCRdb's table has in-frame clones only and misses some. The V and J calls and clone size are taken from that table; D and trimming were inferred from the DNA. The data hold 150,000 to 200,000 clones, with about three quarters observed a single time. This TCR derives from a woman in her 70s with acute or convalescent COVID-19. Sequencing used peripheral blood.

This CDR3 is CATSSGQTSGANVLTF. CDR3 in DNA: TGTGCCACCAGCAGTGGACAGACCTCTGGGGCCAACGTCCTGACTTTC. This sequence joins TRBV15 and TRBJ2-6; TRBD1 might be the D (6 bases). V gave up 3 bases and J gave up 0 bases, with 9 bases separating them. CDR1 is LNHNV, CDR2 YYDKDF, per germline (reference sequence). The CDR3 has 16 amino acids. The variable domain in full, completed from reference TRBV15 and TRBJ2-6, reads DAMVIQNPRYQVTQFGKPVTLSCSQTLNHNVMYWYQQKSSQAPKLLFHYYDKDFNNEADTPDNFQSRRPNTSFCFLDIRSPGLGDTAMYLCATSSGQTSGANVLTFGAGSRLTVL.